The sequence of this T cell receptor (beta chain) was determined in a study of blood T cell repertoires in COVID-19. About the research overall: Italy, Spain and the United States were the sources of the convalescent and acute COVID-19 samples. PBMCs, B-cell-depleted T cells, or T cells provided the cDNA or gDNA that made up the material.

As originally analysed: Nucleated cell counts were estimated from reference gene primer amplification. This table comes from immunoSEQ multiplex PCR, and its TCRdb copy is limited to in-frame clones, with some not included. That table gives V, J and clone size, and the DNA gave D and trimming. The sample records roughly 100,000 clones, about 87% being singletons. This clone was seen ten or more times. The CDR3 contains 13 residues. V was clipped by 2 bases and J by 4 bases, with 8 bases between them. Germline lookup yields CDR1 SGHNT and CDR2 YENEEA. The source is a human donor in a cohort sampled during active or convalescent COVID-19. The sample was peripheral blood. The rearrangement joins TRBV11-3 to TRBJ1-2; no firm D call. The CDR3 DNA reads as TGTGCCAGCAGCTTAAAGTGGGCCTATGGCTACACCTTC. Amino acids: CASSLKWAYGYTF.